The source of this T cell receptor (beta chain) is a study of blood T cells in healthy people across ages. Whole-study results and caveats: TCR beta diversity, measured per million T cells, fell in a roughly linear way with age. A conclusive naive versus antigen-experienced comparison was prevented by the unsorted PBMCs.

The second PCR ran about 6 to 12 cycles with a sample-barcoded 5' primer and J-beta primers. Each CDR3 protein is one row after TCRdb ran MiXCR on the 5' RACE reads. The sample lists roughly 800,000 distinct CDR3 sequences; roughly 60% were seen once. Germline CDR1 reads LGHDT; CDR2 reads YNNKEL (reference sequence). V was pared by 4 bases and J by 4 bases, with 21 bases between. CDR3 length equals 17 residues. About this clonotype: Antigen: not known.

This sequence joins TRBV3-1 and TRBJ2-3; either TRBD1 or TRBD2 may supply D (7 bases each). The sequenced sample consisted of blood. This clonotype was sampled from a man under 40 in good health. Here the CDR3 reads CASSPPGGQRVSDTQYF. CDR3 nucleotide sequence: TGTGCCAGCAGCCCTCCGGGGGGACAGCGGGTGTCAGATACGCAGTATTTT.